The 26 T cell receptor beta chains reported below all come from one sample, sequenced in a study of CD8+ T cells in alopecia areata. Extracted RNA was reverse transcribed, and the resulting cDNA served as sequencing template. Produced via immunoSEQ multiplex PCR; TCRdb's table is partial and in-frame only. The sample contains some 240,000 clones, around three fifths of which appear only once. Material: CD4+ T cells sorted from blood, obtained at week 0. Every receptor here comes from a human donor with alopecia areata.

The chain combines TRBV29-1 with TRBJ1-1; D is undetermined. The CDR3 totals 13 residues. With 4 bases removed from V and 1 base from J, the gap between germline ends came to 10 bases. Germline CDR1 and CDR2: SQVTM and ANQGSEA. This chain's CDR3 is CSVVRQENTEAFF. The CDR3 DNA follows: TGCAGCGTTGTGCGGCAGGAGAACACTGAAGCTTTCTTT. The entire variable domain, with the rest obtained from reference TRBV29-1 and TRBJ1-1, is as follows: SAVISQKPSRDICQRGTSLTIQCQVDSQVTMMFWYRQQPGQSLTLIATANQGSEATYESGFVIDKFPISRPNLTFSTLTVSNMSPEDSSIYLCSVVRQENTEAFFGQGTRLTVV.

The rearrangement links TRBV7-2 to TRBJ2-7; TRBD1 agrees at 9 bases. Germline CDR1 is SGHTA and CDR2 is FQGNSA. V lost 1 base to trimming and J lost 4 bases; unmatched junction nucleotides: 5. The CDR3 runs to 15 residues. CDR3 coding DNA: TGTGCCAGCAGCTTAGGAGGGACAGGGATATACGAGCAGTACTTC. Protein: CASSLGGTGIYEQYF. The variable domain in full, with the rest retrieved from reference TRBV7-2 and TRBJ2-7, is GAGVSQSPSNKVTEKGKDVELRCDPISGHTALYWYRQSLGQGLEFLIYFQGNSAPDKSGLPSDRFSAERTGGSVSTLTIQRTQQEDSAVYLCASSLGGTGIYEQYFGPGTRLTVT.

The gene calls are TRBV25-1 and TRBJ1-5; no clear D gene. V was shortened by 6 bases and J by 7 bases, with 13 bases between the two germline ends. Per the germline V gene, CDR1 is MGHDK and CDR2 is SYGVNS. This CDR3 has 13 residues. CDR3 sequence reads: CASRLDFSQPQHF. CDR3 bases: TGTGCCAGCAGGCTCGATTTTTCGCAGCCCCAGCATTTT.

The V call is TRBV6-1, the J call TRBJ1-1, with D perhaps matching TRBD1 (6 bases). Per the germline V gene, CDR1 is MNHNS and CDR2 is SASEGT. V gave up 1 base and J gave up 1 base, with 10 bases separating them. The CDR3 consists of 15 residues. CDR3 in amino acids: CASSEGGRGNTEAFF. The CDR3 DNA is TGTGCCAGCAGTGAAGGGGGCAGGGGGAACACTGAAGCTTTCTTT.

V gene TRBV27 combines with J gene TRBJ2-2; D tentatively fits TRBD1 or TRBD2 (5 bases each). Germline assignment: CDR1 MNHEY and CDR2 SMNVEV (reference sequence). V was trimmed by 1 base and J by 2 bases, leaving 14 bases between them. The CDR3 runs 17 residues. CDR3 loop: CASSLWGTGLNTGELFF. The CDR3 DNA sequence: TGTGCCAGCAGTTTATGGGGGACGGGCCTTAACACCGGGGAGCTGTTTTTT.

This clone was seen only a few times. The gene calls are TRBV7-9 and TRBJ2-4; D is ambiguous. The J call is uncertain, as TRBJ2-5 better fits the DNA end. Per the germline V gene, CDR1 is SEHNR and CDR2 is FQNEAQ (reference sequence). This CDR3 has 11 amino acids. The CDR3 nucleotides read TGTGCCAGCAGCTTAGCGGGGACCCAGTACTTC. Amino acid sequence: CASSLAGTQYF.

In its sample, this clone was seen a few times. The genes are TRBV7-2 and TRBJ2-3; 11 bases are a match to TRBD1. V lost 2 bases, J lost 3 bases, and 7 bases stayed unmatched. Germline-derived CDR1 and CDR2 are SGHTA and FQGNSA. This CDR3 is built from 17 residues. CDR3: CASSLIGQGARTDTQYF. CDR3 DNA sequence: TGTGCCAGCAGCTTAATCGGACAGGGGGCTCGGACAGATACGCAGTATTTT.

This clone was recorded a few times. The V and J genes are TRBV2 and TRBJ1-4, with D possibly being TRBD1 (5 bases). Between the trimmed V and J ends, which lost 5 bases and 13 bases, there was a span of 11 bases. Germline CDR1 reads SNHLY; CDR2 reads FYNNEI. There are 11 residues in the CDR3. The CDR3 DNA follows: TGTGCCAGCAGTTACTCAGGGTTACTGTTTTTT. Translated: CASSYSGLLFF.

The V call is TRBV29-1, the J call TRBJ1-3, with D perhaps matching TRBD1 (5 bases). Germline V lookup: CDR1 SQVTM, CDR2 ANQGSEA. V lost 6 bases, J lost 4 bases, and 16 bases lay in between. The CDR3 spans 14 residues. CDR3 nucleotides: TGCAGCGTGATACAGGAACCTATCGGAAACACCATATATTTT. Protein: CSVIQEPIGNTIYF.

A few counts support this clone. This chain connects TRBV5-1 to TRBJ1-2; the D is unclear. This CDR3 is built from 15 residues. V lost 0 bases to trimming and J lost 0 bases, with 9 bases between them. The V gene's germline CDR1 is SGHRS and CDR2 YFSETQ. The CDR3 spells CASSLVVSSNYGYTF. The CDR3 nucleotides read TGCGCCAGCAGCTTGGTAGTCTCCTCTAACTATGGCTACACCTTC.

The rearrangement uses TRBV11-3 and TRBJ2-3; 10 bases fit TRBD2. Germline CDR1 reads SGHNT; CDR2 reads YENEEA. The CDR3 extends over 17 amino acids. The J segment lost 4 bases and the V segment lost 0 bases, leaving 7 bases of the junction unmatched. The CDR3 here is CASSLDTSGGAPDTQYF. The CDR3 bases are TGTGCCAGCAGCTTAGATACCAGCGGGGGGGCCCCAGATACGCAGTATTTT.

V and J are TRBV29-1 and TRBJ1-3; D unclear. Germline CDR1 SQVTM, CDR2 ANQGSEA. Trimming shortened V by 6 bases and J by 0 bases, and 6 bases separated the two germline ends. This CDR3 region has 12 residues. CDR3 sequence (DNA): TGCAGCGTGGACGGCTCTGGAAACACCATATATTTT. Translated: CSVDGSGNTIYF.

The V and J genes are TRBV27 and TRBJ1-1; 7 nucleotides agree with TRBD1. V lost 4 bases, J lost 4 bases, and 9 bases stayed unmatched. The CDR3 covers 15 residues. Germline V CDR1 and CDR2: MNHEY, SMNVEV (reference sequence). The CDR3 is CASSWTLQGSTEAFF. In nucleotides, the CDR3 is TGTGCCAGCAGTTGGACCTTACAGGGGAGCACTGAAGCTTTCTTT.

The CDR3 region is CASRLGLAGNNEQFF. DNA for the CDR3: TGCGCCAGCAGGCTAGGACTAGCGGGAAACAATGAGCAGTTCTTC. This chain connects TRBV4-1 to TRBJ2-1; 12 bases are a match to TRBD2. J lost 5 bases, V lost 6 bases, and 5 bases had no gene match. The germline V gene has CDR1 MGHRA and CDR2 YSYEKL. The CDR3 spans 15 residues.

This clone was counted only a few times. The chain links TRBV11-2 to TRBJ1-5, with D hard to call. Germline loops: CDR1 SGHAT, CDR2 FQNNGV. V dropped 2 bases and J dropped 4 bases, with 3 bases sitting between them. There are 12 residues in the CDR3. For the CDR3, the DNA is TGTGCCAGCAGCTTACTAAATCAGCCCCAGCATTTT. Translating gives CASSLLNQPQHF.

The chain links TRBV5-1 to TRBJ2-7, with TRBD1 matching 10 bases. Trimming cost V 0 bases and J 7 bases; bases outside gene matches: 7. CDR3 length: 15 amino acids. Germline CDR1 reads SGHRS; CDR2 reads YFSETQ. CDR3: CASSLEGQGLREQYF. The CDR3 DNA reads TGCGCCAGCAGCTTGGAGGGACAGGGGTTAAGAGAGCAGTACTTC. Variable domain in full (rest from reference TRBV5-1 and TRBJ2-7): KAGVTQTPRYLIKTRGQQVTLSCSPISGHRSVSWYQQTPGQGLQFLFEYFSETQRNKGNFPGRFSGRQFSNSRSEMNVSTLELGDSALYLCASSLEGQGLREQYFGPGTRLTVT.

This clone was detected a few times. The chain is built from TRBV29-1 and TRBJ2-7; D remains ambiguous. The CDR3 runs to 13 residues. Trimming removed 5 bases at V and 7 bases at J, with 18 bases between. Per germline, CDR1 SQVTM and CDR2 ANQGSEA. As DNA, the CDR3 is TGCAGCGTTCGTCAACTATACATGGAGGAGCAGTACTTC. Protein product: CSVRQLYMEEQYF.

This chain links TRBV23-1 with TRBJ1-5; 8 nucleotides line up with TRBD1. TRBV23-1 is marked as an open reading frame, function uncertain. V lost 4 bases, J lost 6 bases, and 8 bases stayed unmatched. The CDR3 runs 15 residues. This chain's CDR3 is CASSPNRGSRQPQHF. DNA for the CDR3: TGCGCCAGCAGTCCCAACAGGGGGTCTCGTCAGCCCCAGCATTTT.

This rearrangement joins TRBV11-2 to TRBJ1-2; a possible D gene is TRBD1 (5 bases). V was cut by 5 bases and J by 0 bases, with 16 bases left in between. CDR3 size: 16 residues. The germline V gene encodes CDR1 SGHAT and CDR2 FQNNGV. CDR3 nucleotides: TGTGCCAGCAGCCCCCTCGCGGGGCCCGCTAACTATGGCTACACCTTC. It is translated as CASSPLAGPANYGYTF.

The V call is TRBV30, the J call TRBJ2-5, with D possibly matching TRBD2 (5 bases). Germline-derived CDR1 and CDR2 are GTSNPN and SVGIG (reference sequence). This CDR3 has 12 amino acids. The ends were cut back, 5 bases at V and 5 bases at J, with 12 bases in the middle. The CDR3 sequence is CAWGPTGETQYF. CDR3 DNA sequence: TGTGCCTGGGGCCCAACGGGGGAGACCCAGTACTTC. Based on the CDR3 plus reference TRBV30 and TRBJ2-5, the full variable domain is SQTIHQWPATLVQPVGSPLSLECTVEGTSNPNLYWYRQAAGRGLQLLFYSVGIGQISSEVPQNLSASRPQDRQFILSSKKLLLSDSGFYLCAWGPTGETQYFGPGTRLLVL.

The CDR3 DNA is TGTGCCTGGAGTGAAACAGGAAATCAGCCCCAGCATTTT. Its translation is CAWSETGNQPQHF. This chain uses TRBV30 with TRBJ1-5; D is possibly TRBD1 (5 bases). The CDR3 loop spans 13 amino acids. V was pared by 1 base and J by 4 bases, with 8 bases between. Germline V gene sequence: CDR1 GTSNPN, CDR2 SVGIG (reference sequence).

The V and J genes are TRBV29-1 and TRBJ2-3; D may be TRBD1 (5 bases). Between the trimmed V and J ends, which lost 4 bases and 2 bases, there was a span of 13 bases. The germline CDR1 and CDR2 sequences are SQVTM and ANQGSEA. This CDR3 spans 14 amino acids. CDR3 sequence: CSVGQGSFTDTQYF. As DNA, the CDR3 is TGCAGCGTTGGGCAGGGATCCTTCACAGATACGCAGTATTTT.

The chain couples TRBV30 to TRBJ1-1, with a weak D call TRBD1 (5 bases). Germline loops: CDR1 GTSNPN, CDR2 SVGIG (reference sequence). V was shortened by 7 bases and J by 2 bases, with 20 bases between the two germline ends. The CDR3 runs 15 residues. The CDR3 sequence is CAYKGQITSNTEAFF. The CDR3 nucleotides read TGTGCCTACAAAGGACAAATAACGTCTAACACTGAAGCTTTCTTT. Filled out from reference TRBV30 and TRBJ1-1, the complete variable domain reads SQTIHQWPATLVQPVGSPLSLECTVEGTSNPNLYWYRQAAGRGLQLLFYSVGIGQISSEVPQNLSASRPQDRQFILSSKKLLLSDSGFYLCAYKGQITSNTEAFFGQGTRLTVV.

V and J are TRBV30 and TRBJ1-4; TRBD1 might be the D (6 bases). The CDR3 covers 14 residues. Between the trimmed V and J ends, which lost 3 bases and 10 bases, there was a span of 18 bases. The germline V gene encodes CDR1 GTSNPN and CDR2 SVGIG (reference sequence). CDR3: CAWSQAGEARKLFF. CDR3 nucleotide sequence: TGTGCCTGGAGCCAGGCAGGGGAGGCCAGAAAACTGTTTTTT. Based on the CDR3 plus reference TRBV30 and TRBJ1-4, the full variable domain is SQTIHQWPATLVQPVGSPLSLECTVEGTSNPNLYWYRQAAGRGLQLLFYSVGIGQISSEVPQNLSASRPQDRQFILSSKKLLLSDSGFYLCAWSQAGEARKLFFGSGTQLSVL.

This clone has only one observation. The V and J genes are TRBV6-5 and TRBJ1-2; 7 bases map to TRBD1. V gave up 4 bases and J gave up 3 bases; unmatched junction bases: 2. The CDR3 loop spans 13 amino acids. The germline gives CDR1 MNHEY, CDR2 SVGAGI. Written as DNA, the CDR3 is TGTGCCAGCAGTTCAGGGGGGCACTATGGCTACACCTTC. Amino acids: CASSSGGHYGYTF.

The table lists this clone with a count of one. CDR3 amino acids: CASSLARLEDTQYF. The CDR3 coding sequence is TGTGCCAGCAGCTTAGCCAGACTAGAAGATACGCAGTATTTT. The V call is TRBV7-9, the J call TRBJ2-3; perhaps TRBD2 as D (6 bases). Deletions cut 0 bases from V and 5 bases from J, with 9 bases between. Germline V lookup: CDR1 SEHNR, CDR2 FQNEAQ (reference sequence). The length of the CDR3 is 14 residues.